This is a list of T cell receptor beta chains from one sample in a study of T-cell memory formation after mild COVID-19. TCRdb passed the 5' RACE reads through MiXCR, listing each CDR3 protein once. The sample shows 450,000 to 650,000 distinct CDR3 sequences, about a fifth of them seen only once. Sequenced material: PBMCs or a T cell subset sorted from them (not recorded which). These receptors were taken from an adult woman who had mild COVID-19 (a few samples of this study predate the infection). Cell type and time point are not known. Both conserved end residues are part of each CDR3. Each record gives: V gene, J gene, CDR3 protein.

V gene: TRBV7-9
J gene: TRBJ2-7
CDR3 protein: CASSSQFSFREQYF

V gene: TRBV5-1
J gene: TRBJ1-6
CDR3 protein: CASSGLTGDRNSPLHF

V gene: TRBV7-3
J gene: TRBJ2-5
CDR3 protein: CASSKSPRETQYF

V gene: TRBV12-3/TRBV12-4
J gene: TRBJ2-7
CDR3 protein: CASSFSGQGKYEQYF

V gene: TRBV10-3
J gene: TRBJ2-1
CDR3 protein: CAISESVTSGSYEQFF

V gene: TRBV20-1
J gene: TRBJ2-1
CDR3 protein: CSARRSGSYNEQFF

V gene: TRBV5-1
J gene: TRBJ2-3
CDR3 protein: CASSLRLADTQYF

V gene: TRBV20-1
J gene: TRBJ2-3
CDR3 protein: CSARDRVTGWSDTQYF

V gene: TRBV12-3/TRBV12-4
J gene: TRBJ1-3
CDR3 protein: CASSFGTVSGNTIYF

V gene: TRBV9
J gene: TRBJ2-7
CDR3 protein: CASSVGGPSYEQYF

V gene: TRBV2
J gene: TRBJ2-5
CDR3 protein: CASSLSTRRETQYF

V gene: TRBV7-3
J gene: TRBJ2-1
CDR3 protein: CASNEGSTNEQFF

V gene: TRBV2
J gene: TRBJ2-7
CDR3 protein: CASCDRQIYEQYF

V gene: TRBV20-1
J gene: TRBJ2-7
CDR3 protein: CSVLGRSEGQGLNEQYF

V gene: TRBV4-1
J gene: TRBJ2-5
CDR3 protein: CASSQGKQGETQYF

V gene: TRBV10-3
J gene: TRBJ2-7
CDR3 protein: CAISGGGGQNYEQYF

V gene: TRBV29-1
J gene: TRBJ2-3
CDR3 protein: CSVGGDRGLPADTQYF

V gene: TRBV11-2
J gene: TRBJ1-1
CDR3 protein: CASRKGGLKTEAFF

V gene: TRBV7-3
J gene: TRBJ2-5
CDR3 protein: CASSKTGGQETQYF

V gene: TRBV15
J gene: TRBJ1-1
CDR3 protein: CATSREGAGWTEAFF

V gene: TRBV21-1
J gene: TRBJ2-5
CDR3 protein: CASTDRDQLLETQYF

V gene: TRBV7-9
J gene: TRBJ2-1
CDR3 protein: CASSTTGTPIYNEQFF

V gene: TRBV5-1
J gene: TRBJ2-5
CDR3 protein: CASSLAMVAGGQETQYF

V gene: TRBV5-1
J gene: TRBJ2-2
CDR3 protein: CASSDPGGWKAGELFF

V gene: TRBV7-3
J gene: TRBJ2-2
CDR3 protein: CASSLRQREAGELFF

V gene: TRBV15
J gene: TRBJ2-1
CDR3 protein: CAPRETAGALRSYNEQFF

V gene: TRBV20-1
J gene: TRBJ2-1
CDR3 protein: CSARGLAVYNEQFF

V gene: TRBV6-2/TRBV6-3
J gene: TRBJ2-5
CDR3 protein: CASSPGGPQETQYF

V gene: TRBV20-1
J gene: TRBJ1-2
CDR3 protein: CSASGTGRSGYTF

V gene: TRBV5-1
J gene: TRBJ2-2
CDR3 protein: CASSLGDREDPGELFF

V gene: TRBV30
J gene: TRBJ1-1
CDR3 protein: CAWSVLGGYEAFF

V gene: TRBV20-1
J gene: TRBJ2-3
CDR3 protein: CSVPTRTSGMNTQYF

V gene: TRBV20-1
J gene: TRBJ1-2
CDR3 protein: CSARDPARGHYGYTF

V gene: TRBV7-2
J gene: TRBJ2-3
CDR3 protein: CASSLGTSGAKAWDTQYF

V gene: TRBV19
J gene: TRBJ2-7
CDR3 protein: CASTRTSGHPTYEQYF

V gene: TRBV12-3/TRBV12-4
J gene: TRBJ2-3
CDR3 protein: CASSLHLGATDTQYF

V gene: TRBV7-9
J gene: TRBJ1-2
CDR3 protein: CASSLGAGYYGYTF

V gene: TRBV9
J gene: TRBJ1-6
CDR3 protein: CASSADGDSSPLHF

V gene: TRBV7-9
J gene: TRBJ2-7
CDR3 protein: CASSLGTRLAGAYEQYF

V gene: TRBV20-1
J gene: TRBJ2-3
CDR3 protein: CSVRRGTAGDTQYF